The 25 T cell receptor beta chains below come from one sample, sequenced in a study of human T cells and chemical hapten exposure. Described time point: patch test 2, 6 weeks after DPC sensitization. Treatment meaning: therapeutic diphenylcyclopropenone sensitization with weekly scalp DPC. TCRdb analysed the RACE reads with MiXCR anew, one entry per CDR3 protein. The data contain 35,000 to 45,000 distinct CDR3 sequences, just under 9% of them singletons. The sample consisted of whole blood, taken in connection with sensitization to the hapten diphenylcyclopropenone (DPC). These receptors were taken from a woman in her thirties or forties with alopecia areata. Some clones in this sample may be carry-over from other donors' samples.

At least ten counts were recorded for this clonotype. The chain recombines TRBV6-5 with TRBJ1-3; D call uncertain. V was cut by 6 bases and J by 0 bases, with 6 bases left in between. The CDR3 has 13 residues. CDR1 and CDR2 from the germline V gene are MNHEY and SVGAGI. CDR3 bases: TGTGCCAGCAGGTACAGCTCTGGAAACACCATATATTTT. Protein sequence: CASRYSSGNTIYF.

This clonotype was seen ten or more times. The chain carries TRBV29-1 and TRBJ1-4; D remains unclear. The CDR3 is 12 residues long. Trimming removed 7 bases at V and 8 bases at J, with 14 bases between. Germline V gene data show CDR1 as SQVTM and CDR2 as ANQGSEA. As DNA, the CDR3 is TGCAGCGCCGGAGGCGAGCAGGAAAAACTGTTTTTT. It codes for CSAGGEQEKLFF.

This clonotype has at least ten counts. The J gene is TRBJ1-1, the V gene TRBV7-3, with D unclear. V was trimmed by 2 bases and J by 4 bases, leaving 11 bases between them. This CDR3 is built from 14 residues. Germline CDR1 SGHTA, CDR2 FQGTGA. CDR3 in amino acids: CASSLVNTGTEAFF. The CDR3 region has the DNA TGTGCCAGCAGCTTAGTTAATACCGGCACTGAAGCTTTCTTT.

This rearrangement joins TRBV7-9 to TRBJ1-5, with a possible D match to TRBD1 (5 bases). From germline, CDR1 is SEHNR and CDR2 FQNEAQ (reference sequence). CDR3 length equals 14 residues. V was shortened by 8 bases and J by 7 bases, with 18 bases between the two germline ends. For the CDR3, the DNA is TGTGCCAGCGGAATCACAGCGGCAGGGCAGCCCCAGCATTTT. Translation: CASGITAAGQPQHF.

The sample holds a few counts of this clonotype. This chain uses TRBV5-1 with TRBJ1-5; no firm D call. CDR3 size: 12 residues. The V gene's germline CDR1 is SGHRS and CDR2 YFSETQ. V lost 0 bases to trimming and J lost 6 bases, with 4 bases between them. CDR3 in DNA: TGCGCCAGCAGCTTGGATGGTCAGCCCCAGCATTTT. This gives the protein CASSLDGQPQHF.

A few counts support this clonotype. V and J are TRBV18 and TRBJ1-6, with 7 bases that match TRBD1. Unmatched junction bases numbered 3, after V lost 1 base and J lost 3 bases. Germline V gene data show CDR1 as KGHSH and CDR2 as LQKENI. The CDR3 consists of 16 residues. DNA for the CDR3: TGTGCCAGCTCACCACAGGGGGCTGGCTATAATTCACCCCTCCACTTT. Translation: CASSPQGAGYNSPLHF.

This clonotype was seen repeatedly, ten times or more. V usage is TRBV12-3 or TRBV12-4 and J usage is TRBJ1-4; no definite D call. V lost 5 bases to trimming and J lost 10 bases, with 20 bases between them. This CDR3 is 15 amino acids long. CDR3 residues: CASSQQTLVWGKLFF. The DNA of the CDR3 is TGTGCCAGCAGTCAACAGACACTCGTCTGGGGAAAACTGTTTTTT.

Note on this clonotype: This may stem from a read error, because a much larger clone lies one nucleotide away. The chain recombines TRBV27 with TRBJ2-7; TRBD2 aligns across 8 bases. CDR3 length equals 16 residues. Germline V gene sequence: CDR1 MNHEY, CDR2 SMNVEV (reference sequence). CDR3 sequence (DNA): TGTGCCAGCAGTTCTATGGCGGGGGGTCCCCCCTACGAGCTGTACTTC. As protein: CASSSMAGGPPYELYF.

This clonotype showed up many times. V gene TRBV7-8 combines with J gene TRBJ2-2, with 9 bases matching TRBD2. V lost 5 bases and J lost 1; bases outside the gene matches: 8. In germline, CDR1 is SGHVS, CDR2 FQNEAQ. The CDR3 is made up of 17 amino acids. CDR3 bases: TGTGCCAGCAGCCCTCGAAGACTAGCGGTGAACACCGGGGAGCTGTTTTTT. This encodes CASSPRRLAVNTGELFF.

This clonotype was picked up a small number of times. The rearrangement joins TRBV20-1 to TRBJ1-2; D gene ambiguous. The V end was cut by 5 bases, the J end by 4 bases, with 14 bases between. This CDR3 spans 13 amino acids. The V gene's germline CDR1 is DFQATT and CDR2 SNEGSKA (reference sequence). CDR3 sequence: CSAAPDRLYGYTF. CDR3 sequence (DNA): TGCAGTGCTGCCCCGGACCGCCTCTATGGCTACACCTTC.

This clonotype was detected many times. CDR3 loop: CASSQDTWNTEAFF. The DNA for the CDR3 is TGCGCCAGCAGCCAAGACACTTGGAACACTGAAGCTTTCTTT. The V call is TRBV4-1, the J call TRBJ1-1; D is unclear. Germline CDR1 reads MGHRA; CDR2 reads YSYEKL. V gave up 0 bases and J gave up 1 base, with 6 bases separating them. CDR3 length: 14 amino acids.

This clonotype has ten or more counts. The CDR3 region has the DNA TGCAGCGGGACTAGCGGGAGGCAGTTCTTC. Its protein is CSGTSGRQFF. V usage is TRBV29-1 and J usage is TRBJ2-1, with 13 nucleotides matching TRBD2. The CDR3 loop spans 10 amino acids. The germline CDR1 and CDR2 sequences are SQVTM and ANQGSEA. V shed 7 bases and J 12 bases; nucleotides not matched to a gene: 0.

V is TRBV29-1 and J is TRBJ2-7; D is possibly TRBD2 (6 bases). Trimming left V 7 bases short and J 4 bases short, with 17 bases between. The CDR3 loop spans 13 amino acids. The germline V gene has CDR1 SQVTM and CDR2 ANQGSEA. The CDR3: CSGSAGTIYEQYF. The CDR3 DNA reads TGCAGCGGGAGCGCGGGGACGATATACGAGCAGTACTTC.

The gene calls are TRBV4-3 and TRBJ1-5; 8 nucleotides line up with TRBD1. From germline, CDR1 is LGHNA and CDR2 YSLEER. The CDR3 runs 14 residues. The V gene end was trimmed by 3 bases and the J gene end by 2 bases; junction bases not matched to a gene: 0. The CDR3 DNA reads TGCGCCAGCAGCCAGGACAGGGGCAATCAGCCCCAGCATTTT. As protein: CASSQDRGNQPQHF.

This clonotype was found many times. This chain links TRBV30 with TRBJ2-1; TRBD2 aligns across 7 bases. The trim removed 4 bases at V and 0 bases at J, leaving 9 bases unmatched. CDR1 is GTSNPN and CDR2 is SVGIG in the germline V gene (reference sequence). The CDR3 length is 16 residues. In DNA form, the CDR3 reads TGTGCCTGGAACGCCAAGCGGGGCCTCTCCTACAATGAGCAGTTCTTC. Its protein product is CAWNAKRGLSYNEQFF.

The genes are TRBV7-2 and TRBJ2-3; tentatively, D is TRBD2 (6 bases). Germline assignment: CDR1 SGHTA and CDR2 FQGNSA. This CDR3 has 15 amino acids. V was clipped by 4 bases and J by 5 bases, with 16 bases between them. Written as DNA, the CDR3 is TGTGCCAGCAGCTCGGGACTCCTCCTTCAAGATACGCAGTATTTT. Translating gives CASSSGLLLQDTQYF.

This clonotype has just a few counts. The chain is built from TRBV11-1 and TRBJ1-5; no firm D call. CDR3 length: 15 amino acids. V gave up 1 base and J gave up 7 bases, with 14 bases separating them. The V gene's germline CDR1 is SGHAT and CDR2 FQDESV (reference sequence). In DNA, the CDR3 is TGTGCCAGCAGCTTAGTGGCTGGGGAGAGCCAGCCCCAGCATTTT. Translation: CASSLVAGESQPQHF. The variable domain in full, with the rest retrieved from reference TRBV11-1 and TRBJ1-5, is EAEVAQSPRYKITEKSQAVAFWCDPISGHATLYWYRQILGQGPELLVQFQDESVVDDSQLPKDRFSAERLKGVDSTLKIQPAELGDSAMYLCASSLVAGESQPQHFGDGTRLSIL.

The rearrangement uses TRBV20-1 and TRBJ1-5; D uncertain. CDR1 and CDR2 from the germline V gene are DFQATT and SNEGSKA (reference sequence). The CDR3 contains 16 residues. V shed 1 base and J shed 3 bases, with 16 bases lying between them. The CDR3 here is CSARAPLEGYNQPQHF. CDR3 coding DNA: TGCAGTGCTAGAGCCCCCCTGGAGGGCTACAATCAGCCCCAGCATTTT.

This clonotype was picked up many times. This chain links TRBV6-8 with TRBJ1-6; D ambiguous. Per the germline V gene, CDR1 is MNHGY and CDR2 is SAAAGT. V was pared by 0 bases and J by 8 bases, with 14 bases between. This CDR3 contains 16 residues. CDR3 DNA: TGTGCCAGCAGTTACTCGGGTTCTCGGGCGGATTCACCCCTCCACTTT. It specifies CASSYSGSRADSPLHF.

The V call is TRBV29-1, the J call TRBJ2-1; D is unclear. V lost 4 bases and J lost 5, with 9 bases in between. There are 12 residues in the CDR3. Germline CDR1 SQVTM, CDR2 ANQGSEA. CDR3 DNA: TGCAGCGTTGTGCCAGGAAACAATGAGCAGTTCTTC. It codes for CSVVPGNNEQFF.

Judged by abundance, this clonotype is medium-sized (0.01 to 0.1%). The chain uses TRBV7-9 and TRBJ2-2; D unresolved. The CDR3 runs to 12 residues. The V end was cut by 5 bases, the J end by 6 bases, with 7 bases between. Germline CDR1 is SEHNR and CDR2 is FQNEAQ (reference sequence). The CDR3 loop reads CASSPRPGELFF. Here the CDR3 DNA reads TGTGCCAGCAGCCCCCGGCCCGGGGAGCTGTTTTTT.

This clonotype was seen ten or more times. The CDR3 is CSARDYRELTNYGYTF. The CDR3 nucleotides are TGCAGTGCTAGAGATTACAGGGAGCTAACTAACTATGGCTACACCTTC. The genes are TRBV20-1 and TRBJ1-2; D is perhaps TRBD1 (6 bases). Trimming stripped 0 bases from V and 0 bases from J, with 14 bases between. Germline V gives CDR1 DFQATT, CDR2 SNEGSKA (reference sequence). The CDR3 runs 16 residues.

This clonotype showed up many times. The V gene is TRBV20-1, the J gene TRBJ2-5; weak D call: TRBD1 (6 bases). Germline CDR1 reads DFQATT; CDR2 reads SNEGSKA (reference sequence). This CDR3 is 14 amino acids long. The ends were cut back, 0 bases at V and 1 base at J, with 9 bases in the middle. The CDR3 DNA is TGCAGTGCTAGAGACGGACAGCCCCAAGAGACCCAGTACTTC. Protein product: CSARDGQPQETQYF.

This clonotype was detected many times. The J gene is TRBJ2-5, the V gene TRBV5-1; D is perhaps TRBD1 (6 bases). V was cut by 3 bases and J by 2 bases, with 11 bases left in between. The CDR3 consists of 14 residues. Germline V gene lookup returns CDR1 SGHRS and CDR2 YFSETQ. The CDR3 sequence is CASSYRTAQETQYF. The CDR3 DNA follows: TGCGCCAGCAGCTACAGGACAGCACAAGAGACCCAGTACTTC.

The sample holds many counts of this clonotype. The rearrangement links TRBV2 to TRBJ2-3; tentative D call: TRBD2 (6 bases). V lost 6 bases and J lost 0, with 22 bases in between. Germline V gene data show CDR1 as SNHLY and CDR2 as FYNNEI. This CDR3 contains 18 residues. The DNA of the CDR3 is TGTGCCAGCAGCCCCAAATCCGGGACTGGGAAGAGCACAGATACGCAGTATTTT. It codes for CASSPKSGTGKSTDTQYF.